The present T cell receptor (beta chain) was sequenced within a study of regulatory T cells in long-lasting Graves disease. The time point: newly diagnosed GD, antithyroid drugs for less than 3 months. PBMC-derived RNA was used for the TCR library. This clonotype was found many times. Germline V CDR1 and CDR2: MDHEN, SYDVKM. Deletions cut 7 bases from V and 2 bases from J, with 5 bases between. This CDR3 has 11 residues. Relying on iRepertoire HTBI primers and Arm-PCR of CDR3 regions, the team built TCR beta libraries. Methods used by the authors: Across samples, roughly 64 TRBV and some 15 TRBJ segments were found. A single record per CDR3 protein comes from TCRdb applying MiXCR to the multiplex PCR reads. Here the V and J calls rest on TCRdb's processing, not on the authors' analysis. The sample contains over 350,000 distinct CDR3 sequences, about 15% of which appear only once. This same sample was also part of a study on T cells in Graves' hyperthyroidism and ophthalmopathy. That source reports: For Graves' hyperthyroidism to be stable, ophthalmopathy could not progress within 18 months.

The sequencing here drew on peripheral blood mononuclear cells (PBMCs), taken at new diagnosis, from a patient treated with antithyroid drugs. The TCR sequence derives from a woman in her forties with Graves disease. This chain links TRBV28 with TRBJ1-2; D not resolved. The CDR3: CASNTNYGYTF. DNA for the CDR3: TGTGCCAGCAACACCAACTATGGCTACACCTTC.